The 21 T cell receptor beta chains presented below share a single source sample, sequenced in a study of early T cells in non-severe SARS-CoV-2 infection. TCRdb fed the 5' RACE reads into MiXCR, producing one record per CDR3 protein. The sample contains around 63,000 distinct CDR3 sequences, 10% to 15% of which appear only once. Material: whole blood. The receptors were sampled from an adult who was a healthcare worker with PCR-confirmed SARS-CoV-2 infection or an uninfected control (not recorded which).

This clonotype appeared many times. V and J are TRBV6-1 and TRBJ2-1, with 13 bases lining up with TRBD2. J gave up 3 bases and V 5 bases, and 16 bases lay outside the gene matches. CDR1 and CDR2 from the germline V gene are MNHNS and SASEGT. CDR3 size: 20 residues. CDR3 amino acids: CASSPRGGLAGPTVYNEQFF. The CDR3 DNA sequence: TGTGCCAGCAGTCCAAGAGGGGGACTAGCGGGACCTACGGTCTACAATGAGCAGTTCTTC.

This clonotype turned up a few times. The chain uses TRBV2 and TRBJ1-5, with a weak D call TRBD1 (5 bases). V lost 8 bases and J 6 bases, leaving 14 bases between the germline ends. Germline V gene sequence: CDR1 SNHLY, CDR2 FYNNEI. The CDR3 covers 13 residues. The CDR3 region is CASRAARGQPQHF. The CDR3 nucleotides read TGTGCCAGCCGGGCGGCGAGGGGTCAGCCCCAGCATTTT.

The rearrangement links TRBV4-3 to TRBJ1-6; tentatively, D is TRBD1 (5 bases). V was clipped by 3 bases and J by 4 bases, with 13 bases between them. There are 16 residues in the CDR3. CDR1 is LGHNA, CDR2 YSLEER, per germline. CDR3 bases: TGCGCCAGCAGCCAGGACGGGGCGATTTATAATTCACCCCTCCACTTT. Its protein product is CASSQDGAIYNSPLHF.

The chain joins TRBV30 to TRBJ2-7; D is uncertain. CDR3 length: 11 residues. V was shortened by 2 bases and J by 0 bases, with 2 bases between the two germline ends. CDR1 and CDR2 from the germline V gene are GTSNPN and SVGIG (reference sequence). The CDR3 loop reads CAWSPSYEQYF. In DNA, the CDR3 is TGTGCCTGGAGTCCCTCCTACGAGCAGTACTTC.

The sample holds a few counts of this clonotype. The V and J genes are TRBV9 and TRBJ1-1; TRBD1 agrees at 9 bases. CDR1 and CDR2 (germline): SGDLS, YYNGEE. V lost 1 base and J lost 5; bases outside the gene matches: 6. The CDR3 has 15 residues. This chain's CDR3 is CASSVLTGGITEAFF. The CDR3 DNA follows: TGTGCCAGCAGCGTACTGACAGGGGGAATTACTGAAGCTTTCTTT.

V gene TRBV3-1 combines with J gene TRBJ1-5, with D perhaps matching TRBD1 (6 bases). Trimming shortened V by 1 base and J by 3 bases, and 7 bases separated the two germline ends. The CDR3 has 14 residues. Germline CDR1 is LGHDT and CDR2 is YNNKEL (reference sequence). In nucleotides, the CDR3 is TGTGCCAGCAGCCAAGCAGGGGTCAATCAGCCCCAGCATTTT. Translation gives CASSQAGVNQPQHF.

This rearrangement joins TRBV28 to TRBJ2-7; the D gene is possibly TRBD1 (6 bases). Germline CDR1 MDHEN, CDR2 SYDVKM. Between the trimmed V and J ends, which lost 3 bases and 5 bases, there was a span of 17 bases. The CDR3 has 15 residues. Here the CDR3 DNA reads TGTGCCAGCAGTTTGGCACCGGGACACCTCAACGAGCAGTACTTC. It codes for CASSLAPGHLNEQYF.

This sequence joins TRBV29-1 and TRBJ2-7; 7 nucleotides align to TRBD1. With V trimmed by 1 base and J by 0 bases, 3 bases remained unmatched. The CDR3 is 14 amino acids. Germline V gene lookup returns CDR1 SQVTM and CDR2 ANQGSEA. Here the CDR3 reads CSVEGQGSSYEQYF. The CDR3 DNA reads as TGCAGCGTTGAAGGACAGGGCAGCTCCTACGAGCAGTACTTC.

This clonotype was seen ten or more times. The CDR3 reads CASSLVPSGGASYEQYF. In DNA, the CDR3 is TGCGCCAGCAGCTTGGTACCTAGCGGGGGGGCCTCCTACGAGCAGTACTTC. This sequence joins TRBV5-1 and TRBJ2-7; 12 nucleotides line up with TRBD2. Germline trimming cut 0 bases from V and 0 bases from J; bases unmatched to any gene: 4. CDR1 SGHRS and CDR2 YFSETQ come from the germline V gene. This CDR3 comprises 17 residues.

This clonotype was seen at least ten times. The chain carries TRBV2 and TRBJ2-5; a possible D gene is TRBD1 (5 bases). Trimming left V 6 bases short and J 2 bases short, with 10 bases between. Looked up from germline, CDR1 is SNHLY and CDR2 is FYNNEI. There are 13 residues in the CDR3. CDR3 sequence reads: CASRGQGQETQYF. The CDR3 nucleotides are TGTGCCAGCAGGGGGCAGGGACAAGAGACCCAGTACTTC.

The table lists this clonotype with many counts. The genes are TRBV6-2 or TRBV6-3 and TRBJ1-1; unclear D gene. Trimming shortened V by 5 bases and J by 11 bases, and 15 bases separated the two germline ends. Germline CDR1 MNHEY, CDR2 SVGEGT. The CDR3 is 12 amino acids. CDR3 DNA: TGTGCCAGCAGTACCGGGGTACTGGGGGCTTTCTTT. Translation gives CASSTGVLGAFF.

This clonotype turned up a few times. The rearrangement links TRBV18 to TRBJ1-5, with 11 bases that match TRBD1. The CDR3 is 14 residues long. V was clipped by 4 bases and J by 9 bases; unmatched bases: 5. Germline loops: CDR1 KGHSH, CDR2 LQKENI. CDR3 residues: CASSLDRGQMPQHF. DNA for the CDR3: TGTGCCAGCTCACTGGACAGGGGGCAGATGCCCCAGCATTTT. Based on the CDR3 plus reference TRBV18 and TRBJ1-5, the full variable domain is NAGVMQNPRHLVRRRGQEARLRCSPMKGHSHVYWYRQLPEEGLKFMVYLQKENIIDESGMPKERFSAEFPKEGPSILRIQQVVRGDSAAYFCASSLDRGQMPQHFGDGTRLSIL.

The rearrangement uses TRBV6-2 or TRBV6-3 and TRBJ2-5; D is uncertain. This CDR3 is 12 amino acids long. Germline lookup yields CDR1 MNHEY and CDR2 SVGEGT. Trimming cost V 2 bases and J 5 bases, with 6 bases left between them. CDR3 bases: TGTGCCAGCAGTTACGGGGTGGAGACCCAGTACTTC. As protein: CASSYGVETQYF.

This clonotype appeared a few times. The CDR3, as DNA: TGCAGCGTTAGTCCGGGGAGTGACAAAAACATTCAGTACTTC. This translates into CSVSPGSDKNIQYF. The V call is TRBV29-1, the J call TRBJ2-4, with D perhaps TRBD2 (5 bases). In germline, CDR1 is SQVTM, CDR2 ANQGSEA. This CDR3 has 14 amino acids. V dropped 5 bases and J dropped 3 bases, with 14 bases sitting between them.

In its sample, this clonotype was seen many times. V and J are TRBV11-2 and TRBJ1-5; no firm D call. The V gene lost 1 base and the J gene lost 6 bases, with 7 bases spanning the gap. CDR1 SGHAT and CDR2 FQNNGV come from the germline V gene. CDR3 length: 13 amino acids. This CDR3 is CASSLAWGQPQHF. CDR3 coding DNA: TGTGCCAGCAGCTTAGCGTGGGGTCAGCCCCAGCATTTT.

On this clonotype itself: A much larger clonotype is one base distant, so this may be a read error. The gene calls are TRBV5-5 and TRBJ2-3; 7 bases are a match to TRBD2. Germline CDR1 is SGHKS and CDR2 is YYEKEE (reference sequence). This CDR3 has 16 amino acids. The V and J ends lost 0 bases and 2 bases, in that order; junction bases with no gene match: 6. The CDR3 region is CASSLELGRDTDTQYF. The CDR3 DNA reads TGTGCCAGCAGCTTGGAGTTGGGGAGGGACACAGATACGCAGTATTTT.

This clonotype came up once. This could be a read error, since a much larger clone is one nucleotide away. The chain carries TRBV3-1 and TRBJ1-1, with unresolved D. CDR1 is LGHDT, CDR2 YNNKEL, per germline (reference sequence). The CDR3 runs to 13 residues. The CDR3 coding sequence is TGTGCCGGCAGCCGCGCCATGAACACTGAAGCTTTCTTT. This translates into CAGSRAMNTEAFF.

For this clonotype: Just one base apart from a much larger clone, this may be a read error. The chain links TRBV6-5 to TRBJ2-5; TRBD1 agrees at 9 bases. Germline V gene data show CDR1 as MNHEY and CDR2 as SVGAGI. This CDR3 is built from 15 residues. This CDR3 is CASSYRGTGQETQNF. The CDR3 DNA reads TGTGCCAGCAGTTACCGGGGGACAGGGCAAGAGACCCAGAACTTC.

This clonotype was detected only a few times. The chain is built from TRBV30 and TRBJ1-1, with a tentative D call TRBD1 (5 bases). Germline V gives CDR1 GTSNPN, CDR2 SVGIG (reference sequence). The germline V and J ends were trimmed by 0 bases and 4 bases, with 15 bases remaining between them. There are 15 residues in the CDR3. The CDR3 is CAWSVRGARVTEAFF. In nucleotides, the CDR3 is TGTGCCTGGAGTGTAAGAGGGGCGCGGGTCACTGAAGCTTTCTTT.

This clonotype was counted only a few times. The gene calls are TRBV10-3 and TRBJ1-6; D gene unclear. V dropped 3 bases and J dropped 8 bases, with 11 bases sitting between them. The CDR3 contains 14 residues. Germline V lookup: CDR1 ENHRY, CDR2 SYGVKD. CDR3 DNA: TGTGCCATCAGTGACGAGATCGCCTATTCACCCCTCCACTTT. It codes for CAISDEIAYSPLHF.

This clonotype was detected only a few times. The chain recombines TRBV7-9 with TRBJ2-1, with TRBD1 matching over 8 bases. The CDR3 sequence is 11 residues long. V was clipped by 7 bases and J by 9 bases; unmatched bases: 2. Germline V lookup: CDR1 SEHNR, CDR2 FQNEAQ (reference sequence). The CDR3 DNA reads TGTGCCAGCACCACAGGGGGTGAGCAGTTCTTC. This sequence encodes CASTTGGEQFF.